This T cell receptor (beta chain) was captured by sequencing in a study of OX40 agonist ivuxolimab in advanced cancers. Whole-study context: Males comprised approximately 81% of the group, whose mean age was approximately 60 years (range roughly 20 to 90). Study conclusions and caveats: The study observed clonal expansion of CD4+ and CD8+ blood T cells by week 6 at 0.1 to 3.0 mg/kg. Among some nonresponders, normalized T-cell clonal expansion was also low. In CD8+ T cells, expanded clones were on average more numerous than in CD4+.

Trimming removed 2 bases at V and 2 bases at J, with 13 bases between. The CDR3 totals 16 residues. Germline CDR1 reads SGHVS; CDR2 reads FQNEAQ. The protocol was immunoSEQ multiplex PCR, while the TCRdb copy is restricted to in-frame clones and leaves out a portion. The sample records around 65,000 clones, approximately 91% being singletons. On this clone: What it recognizes is unknown.

The TCR was taken from an adult with an advanced solid tumor such as melanoma, head and neck, liver or kidney cancer. The sample in question was CD4+ or CD8+ T cells sorted from blood, obtained in a trial of the OX40 agonist ivuxolimab. The chain combines TRBV7-8 with TRBJ2-1; D is possibly TRBD2 (5 bases). The CDR3 bases are TGTGCCAGCAGCTTAATTGCGGGCCCAGCCTACAATGAGCAGTTCTTC. This gives the protein CASSLIAGPAYNEQFF.